Below are 4 T cell receptor beta chains sequenced from a single sample in a study of blood T cell repertoires in COVID-19. The repertoire was sequenced with immunoSEQ multiplex PCR; TCRdb's copy has only in-frame clones and lacks some. The table includes over 150,000 clones, around 87% detected once. Sequencing input: peripheral blood. These receptors all come from a man between 40 and 49 years old with active or convalescent COVID-19.

The chain joins TRBV20-1 to TRBJ1-4, with 9 bases lining up with TRBD1. Germline-derived CDR1 and CDR2 are DFQATT and SNEGSKA (reference sequence). This CDR3 has 11 amino acids. Trimming cost V 6 bases and J 10 bases; bases outside gene matches: 3. The CDR3 protein is CSAGTGLKLFF. In DNA, the CDR3 is TGCAGTGCCGGGACAGGGCTAAAACTGTTTTTT.

This chain joins TRBV24-1 and TRBJ2-3; 10 nucleotides line up with TRBD1. With 4 bases clipped from V and 4 bases from J, the junction kept 10 bases outside the gene matches. Germline V gives CDR1 KGHDR, CDR2 SFDVKD. There are 17 residues in the CDR3. This CDR3 is CATSEVRAGTGADTQYF. The CDR3 DNA reads TGTGCCACCAGTGAAGTTAGAGCCGGGACAGGGGCAGATACGCAGTATTTT.

V usage is TRBV6-5 and J usage is TRBJ2-1, with 8 positions matching TRBD2. V trimming: 2 bases; J trimming: 3 bases; junction bases outside the gene matches: 3. This CDR3 is built from 15 residues. Germline CDR1 and CDR2: MNHEY and SVGAGI. As DNA, the CDR3 is TGTGCCAGCAGTTACCGGGGGGGGGACTACAATGAGCAGTTCTTC. Protein sequence: CASSYRGGDYNEQFF.

This sequence joins TRBV5-1 and TRBJ2-2; D gene uncertain. The CDR3 has 12 residues. Trimming left V 5 bases short and J 6 bases short, with 8 bases between. From germline, CDR1 is SGHRS and CDR2 YFSETQ. As DNA, the CDR3 is TGCGCCAGCAGTAATGAGGCCGGGGAGCTGTTTTTT. This sequence encodes CASSNEAGELFF.